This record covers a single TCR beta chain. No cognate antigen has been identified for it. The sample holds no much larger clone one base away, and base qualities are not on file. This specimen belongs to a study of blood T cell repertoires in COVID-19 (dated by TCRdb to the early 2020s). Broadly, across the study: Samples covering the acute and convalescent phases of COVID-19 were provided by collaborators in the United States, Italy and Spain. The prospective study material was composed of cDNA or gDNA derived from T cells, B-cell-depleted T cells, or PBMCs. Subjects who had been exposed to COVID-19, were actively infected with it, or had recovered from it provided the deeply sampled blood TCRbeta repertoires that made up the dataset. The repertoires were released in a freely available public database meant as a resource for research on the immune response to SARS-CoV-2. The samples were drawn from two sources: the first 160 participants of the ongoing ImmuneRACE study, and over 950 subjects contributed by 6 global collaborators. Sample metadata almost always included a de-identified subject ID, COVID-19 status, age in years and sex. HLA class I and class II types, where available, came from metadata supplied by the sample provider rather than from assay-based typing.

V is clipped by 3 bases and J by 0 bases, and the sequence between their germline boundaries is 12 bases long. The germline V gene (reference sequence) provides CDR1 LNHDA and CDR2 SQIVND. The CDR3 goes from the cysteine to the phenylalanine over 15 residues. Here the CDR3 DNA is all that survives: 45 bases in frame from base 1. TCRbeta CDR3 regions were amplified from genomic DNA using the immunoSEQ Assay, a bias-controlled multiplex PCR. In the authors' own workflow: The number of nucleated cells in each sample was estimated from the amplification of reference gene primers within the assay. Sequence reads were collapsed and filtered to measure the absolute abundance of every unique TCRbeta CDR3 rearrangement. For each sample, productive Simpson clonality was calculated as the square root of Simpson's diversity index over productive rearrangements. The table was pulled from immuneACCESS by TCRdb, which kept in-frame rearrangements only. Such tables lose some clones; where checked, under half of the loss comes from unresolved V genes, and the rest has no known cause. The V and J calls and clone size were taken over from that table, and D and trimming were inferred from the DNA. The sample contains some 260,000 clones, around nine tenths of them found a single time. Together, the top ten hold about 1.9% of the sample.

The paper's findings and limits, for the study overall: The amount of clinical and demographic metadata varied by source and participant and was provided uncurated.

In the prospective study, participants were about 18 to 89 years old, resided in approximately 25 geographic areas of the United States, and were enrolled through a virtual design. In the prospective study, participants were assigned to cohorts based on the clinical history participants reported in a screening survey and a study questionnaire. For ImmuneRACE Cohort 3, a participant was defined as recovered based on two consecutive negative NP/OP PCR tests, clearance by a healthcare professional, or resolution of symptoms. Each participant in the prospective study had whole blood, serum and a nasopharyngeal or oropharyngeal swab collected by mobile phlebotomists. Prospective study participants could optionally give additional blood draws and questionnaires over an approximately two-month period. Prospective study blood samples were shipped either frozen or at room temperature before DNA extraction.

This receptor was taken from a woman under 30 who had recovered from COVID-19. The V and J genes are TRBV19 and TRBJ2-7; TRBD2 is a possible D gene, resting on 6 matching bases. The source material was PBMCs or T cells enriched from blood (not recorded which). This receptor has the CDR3 CASSIGTSSSYEQYF. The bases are TGTGCCAGTAGTATCGGGACTTCAAGCTCCTACGAGCAGTACTTC.